Below are 22 T cell receptor beta chains sequenced from a single sample in a study of technical replicates of blood from several donors. Clones were read by immunoSEQ multiplex PCR, and TCRdb kept only the in-frame ones, dropping some. Altogether about 82,000 clones are present, over 90% being singletons, with the ten largest covering 0.39%. Specimen: T cells isolated from PBMCs. The receptors derive from a human donor in good health.

The rearrangement joins TRBV6-4 to TRBJ1-1; a possible D gene is TRBD1 (6 bases). The CDR3 has 11 amino acids. V shed 4 bases and J shed 8 bases, with 8 bases lying between them. Looked up from germline, CDR1 is MRHNA and CDR2 is SNTAGT. Written as DNA, the CDR3 is TGTGCCAGCAGTGGAGGGGGAGAAGCTTTCTTT. Amino acids: CASSGGGEAFF.

This chain uses TRBV7-3 with TRBJ1-1, with a weak D call TRBD1 (6 bases). This CDR3 comprises 14 residues. From germline, CDR1 is SGHTA and CDR2 FQGTGA. V was trimmed by 5 bases and J by 8 bases, leaving 18 bases between them. The CDR3, as DNA: TGTGCCAGCAGCCTACATGTGGGGGCCGGAGAAGCTTTCTTT. It is translated as CASSLHVGAGEAFF.

The chain joins TRBV4-2 to TRBJ2-2, with D possibly being TRBD2 (6 bases). The germline V gene has CDR1 LGHNA and CDR2 YNFKEQ. This CDR3 region has 16 residues. V lost 0 bases and J lost 0, with 8 bases in between. CDR3 amino acids: CASSQDTGANTGELFF. The CDR3 bases are TGTGCCAGCAGCCAAGATACGGGAGCGAACACCGGGGAGCTGTTTTTT.

The J gene is TRBJ1-1, the V gene TRBV19; D unresolved. The CDR3 is made up of 14 amino acids. V was pared by 4 bases and J by 3 bases, with 12 bases between. Germline values: CDR1 LNHDA, CDR2 SQIVND (reference sequence). The CDR3 nucleotides read TGTGCCAGTAGTAGCGTAGGAGGGCACACTGAAGCTTTCTTT. As protein: CASSSVGGHTEAFF.

This chain links TRBV21-1 with TRBJ2-3; TRBD1, as called in the table, went unchecked against the DNA. TRBV21-1 is reported as a pseudogene. The CDR3 is made up of 14 amino acids. The CDR3 sequence is CASSNQTGPNTQYF. CDR3 sequence (DNA): TGTGCCAGCAGCAACCAGACAGGTCCCAATACGCAGTATTTT.

This rearrangement joins TRBV7-9 to TRBJ2-1; unclear D gene. With 1 base removed from V and 1 base from J, the gap between germline ends came to 11 bases. From germline, CDR1 is SEHNR and CDR2 FQNEAQ (reference sequence). The CDR3 is 16 amino acids. The CDR3 reads CASSLVIGGSYNEQFF. The CDR3 DNA follows: TGTGCCAGCAGCTTAGTAATAGGCGGATCCTACAATGAGCAGTTCTTC.

This chain connects TRBV29-1 to TRBJ1-5; D not resolved. The V gene's germline CDR1 is SQVTM and CDR2 ANQGSEA. The CDR3 has 14 residues. V lost 5 bases to trimming and J lost 3 bases, with 14 bases between them. CDR3 sequence (DNA): TGCAGCGTTTTAGATGTCGCGGACAATCAGCCCCAGCATTTT. Translating gives CSVLDVADNQPQHF.

The rearrangement links TRBV19 to TRBJ1-1; 8 bases line up with TRBD1. The junction had 3 bases not matched to a gene; V was cut back by 6 bases and J by 3 bases. Germline CDR1 LNHDA, CDR2 SQIVND (reference sequence). CDR3 size: 13 residues. The CDR3, as DNA: TGTGCCAGTAGCATGACAGGGGACACTGAAGCTTTCTTT. Protein sequence: CASSMTGDTEAFF.

The rearrangement links TRBV19 to TRBJ2-5; 8 positions agree with TRBD1. Per the germline V gene, CDR1 is LNHDA and CDR2 is SQIVND (reference sequence). V was pared by 9 bases and J by 5 bases, with 8 bases of the junction left unmatched. This CDR3 is built from 13 residues. The CDR3 DNA is TGTGCCAGCCGGACAGGGAAATTTGAGACCCAGTACTTC. This codes for CASRTGKFETQYF.

This chain uses TRBV11-2 with TRBJ2-7; D remains ambiguous. The CDR3 extends over 12 amino acids. CDR1 is SGHAT, CDR2 FQNNGV, per germline. Trimming took off 5 bases at V and 1 base at J, with 6 bases between the two ends. Here the CDR3 reads CASSITSYEQYF. As DNA, the CDR3 is TGTGCCAGCAGCATTACTTCCTACGAGCAGTACTTC.

The rearrangement uses TRBV19 and TRBJ1-2; D is undetermined. Trimming removed 8 bases at V and 6 bases at J, with 16 bases between. The germline CDR1 and CDR2 sequences are LNHDA and SQIVND (reference sequence). The CDR3 is 13 amino acids. The CDR3 reads CASGYAGPNGYTF. DNA for the CDR3: TGTGCCAGTGGGTATGCGGGTCCTAATGGCTACACCTTC.

The gene calls are TRBV29-1 and TRBJ1-2; D is perhaps TRBD1 (5 bases). The V end was cut by 6 bases, the J end by 6 bases, with 8 bases between. CDR3 length: 10 residues. Germline V gene sequence: CDR1 SQVTM, CDR2 ANQGSEA. The CDR3 region is CSVPRDGYTF. The DNA of the CDR3 is TGCAGCGTCCCCAGGGATGGCTACACCTTC.

J is TRBJ2-1 and V is TRBV4-3; D remains ambiguous. The CDR3 totals 16 residues. The germline CDR1 and CDR2 sequences are LGHNA and YSLEER. V lost 0 bases and J 4 bases, leaving 13 bases between the germline ends. CDR3 bases: TGCGCCAGCAGCCAAGAGCTGATCGGGTCTTACAATGAGCAGTTCTTC. Translated, it gives CASSQELIGSYNEQFF.

The chain couples TRBV9 to TRBJ2-1, with D possibly TRBD2 on 6 matching bases. In germline, CDR1 is SGDLS, CDR2 YYNGEE. Trimming took 3 bases from V and 3 from J, leaving 13 bases between them. CDR3 length: 15 amino acids. The CDR3 is CASSAMGTDYNEQFF. The DNA for the CDR3 is TGTGCCAGCAGCGCGATGGGGACTGACTACAATGAGCAGTTCTTC.

Only one count was recorded for this clone. The chain employs TRBV6-5 and TRBJ2-3, with 7 bases that match TRBD2. Per the germline V gene, CDR1 is MNHEY and CDR2 is SVGAGI. The CDR3 extends over 15 amino acids. The V gene end was trimmed by 1 base and the J gene end by 1 base; junction bases not matched to a gene: 2. The CDR3 loop reads CASSYYGGGTDTQYF. Written as DNA, the CDR3 is TGTGCCAGCAGTTACTATGGGGGGGGCACAGATACGCAGTATTTT.

The V gene is TRBV2, the J gene TRBJ1-2, with D possibly matching TRBD1 (5 bases). The CDR3 contains 13 residues. Germline V gives CDR1 SNHLY, CDR2 FYNNEI. With 8 bases removed from V and 8 bases from J, the gap between germline ends came to 18 bases. As DNA, the CDR3 is TGTGCCAGCGAGCCCGGCGGGAGGGGAGGCTACACCTTC. This sequence encodes CASEPGGRGGYTF.

The chain is built from TRBV27 and TRBJ2-7; 7 bases align to TRBD1. J was trimmed by 2 bases and V by 5 bases; bases with no gene match: 9. CDR3 size: 15 residues. Germline V gives CDR1 MNHEY, CDR2 SMNVEV (reference sequence). The CDR3 sequence: CASSPPGTEPYEQYF. The CDR3 DNA follows: TGTGCCAGCAGTCCCCCCGGGACAGAGCCCTACGAGCAGTACTTC.

This sequence joins TRBV27 and TRBJ2-3, with a tentative D call TRBD2 (6 bases). V lost 5 bases and J lost 2, with 14 bases in between. The germline V gene encodes CDR1 MNHEY and CDR2 SMNVEV (reference sequence). The CDR3 length is 15 residues. This CDR3 is CASSDSGGLTDTQYF. CDR3 DNA: TGTGCCAGCAGTGACAGTGGGGGACTCACAGATACGCAGTATTTT.

CDR3 residues: CATTWGLEQYF. The CDR3 bases are TGTGCCACTACCTGGGGGCTCGAGCAGTACTTC. The chain has TRBV2 and TRBJ2-7; D may be TRBD1 (6 bases). Trimming removed 10 bases at V and 6 bases at J, with 13 bases between. Germline CDR1 reads SNHLY; CDR2 reads FYNNEI. The CDR3 loop spans 11 amino acids.

The chain has TRBV30 and TRBJ2-2, with 9 bases identical to TRBD1. V lost 4 bases to trimming and J lost 1 base; unmatched junction nucleotides: 4. This CDR3 comprises 15 residues. In germline, CDR1 is GTSNPN, CDR2 SVGIG (reference sequence). CDR3 nucleotide sequence: TGTGCCTGGATCAGACAGGGGGTGAACACCGGGGAGCTGTTTTTT. Its translation: CAWIRQGVNTGELFF. Supplemented by reference TRBV30 and TRBJ2-2, the full variable domain reads SQTIHQWPATLVQPVGSPLSLECTVEGTSNPNLYWYRQAAGRGLQLLFYSVGIGQISSEVPQNLSASRPQDRQFILSSKKLLLSDSGFYLCAWIRQGVNTGELFFGEGSRLTVL.

The chain employs TRBV6-5 and TRBJ2-1; D may be TRBD1 (6 bases). Trimming removed 6 bases from V and 4 bases from J, with 16 bases in between. CDR3 length: 15 residues. Looked up from germline, CDR1 is MNHEY and CDR2 is SVGAGI. The CDR3 loop is CASSDRQVLYNEQFF. CDR3 DNA sequence: TGTGCCAGCAGCGATAGACAGGTACTATACAATGAGCAGTTCTTC.

This CDR3 is CASSLFRFLSGQLSYEQYF. The CDR3 nucleotides read TGTGCCAGCAGCTTATTCCGCTTTCTCTCGGGACAGCTCTCCTACGAGCAGTACTTC. The J gene is TRBJ2-7, the V gene TRBV7-8; TRBD1 aligns across 7 bases. The CDR3 covers 19 residues. Unmatched junction bases numbered 16, after V lost 2 bases and J lost 0 bases. CDR1 is SGHVS, CDR2 FQNEAQ, per germline.